The entry below describes one T cell receptor beta chain. The record originates from a study of blood T cell repertoires in COVID-19. Study context: Samples taken during acute and convalescent COVID-19 were collected in the United States, Italy and Spain.

Germline CDR1 and CDR2: SGHNT and YYREEE (reference sequence). The CDR3 extends over 15 amino acids. Trimming took off 4 bases at V and 2 bases at J, with 12 bases between the two ends. The repertoire was sequenced with immunoSEQ multiplex PCR; TCRdb's copy has only in-frame clones and lacks some. The sample holds under 250,000 clones; roughly 80% are singletons and the top ten take just over 2.5%. The sample consisted of peripheral blood. This clonotype was sampled from a woman aged 70-85 years with active or convalescent COVID-19. V is TRBV5-4 and J is TRBJ2-2, with a tentative D call TRBD1 (5 bases). The CDR3 loop reads CASSPRTINTGELFF. CDR3 coding DNA: TGTGCCAGCAGCCCCAGGACAATCAACACCGGGGAGCTGTTTTTT.